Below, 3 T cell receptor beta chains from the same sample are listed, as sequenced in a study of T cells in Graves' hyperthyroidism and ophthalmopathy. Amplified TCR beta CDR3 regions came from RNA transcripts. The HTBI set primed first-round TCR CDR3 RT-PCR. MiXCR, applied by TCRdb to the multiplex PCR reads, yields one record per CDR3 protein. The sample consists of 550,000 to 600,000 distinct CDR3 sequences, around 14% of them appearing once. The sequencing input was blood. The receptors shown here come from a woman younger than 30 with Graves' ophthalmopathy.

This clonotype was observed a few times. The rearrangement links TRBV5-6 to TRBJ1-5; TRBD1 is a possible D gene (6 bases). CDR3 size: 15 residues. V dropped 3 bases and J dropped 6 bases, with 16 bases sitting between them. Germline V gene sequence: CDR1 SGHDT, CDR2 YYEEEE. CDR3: CASSYSRGRGQPQHF. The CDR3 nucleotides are TGTGCCAGCAGCTACAGCAGGGGCAGGGGTCAGCCCCAGCATTTT.

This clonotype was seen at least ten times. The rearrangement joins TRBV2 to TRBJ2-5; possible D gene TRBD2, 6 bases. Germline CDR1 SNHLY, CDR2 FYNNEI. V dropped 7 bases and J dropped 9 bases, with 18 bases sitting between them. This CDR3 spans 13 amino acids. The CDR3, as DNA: TGTGCCAGCATCCACCCCGGGAGCCGATCCCAGTACTTC. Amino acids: CASIHPGSRSQYF.

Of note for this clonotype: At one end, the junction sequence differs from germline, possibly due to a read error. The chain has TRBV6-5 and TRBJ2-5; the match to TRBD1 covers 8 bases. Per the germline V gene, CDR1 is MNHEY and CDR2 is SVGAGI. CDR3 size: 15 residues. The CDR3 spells CAISYPGQGQETQYF. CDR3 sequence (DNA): TGTGCCATCAGTTACCCCGGACAGGGCCAAGAGACCCAGTACTTC.